This TCR beta chain was recorded in a study of blood T cell repertoires in COVID-19. Study context: The United States, Italy and Spain were the sources of the acute and convalescent COVID-19 samples.

In the source study's methods: Amplification of reference gene primers was used by the study to estimate nucleated cell counts. Assay: immunoSEQ multiplex PCR; the TCRdb copy retains only in-frame clones and omits some. The DNA gave D and trimming, while V, J and clone size come from that table. The sample has about 420,000 clones, 80% to 90% seen once; the top ten hold 0.8% to 0.9%. V trimming: 1 base; J trimming: 1 base; junction bases outside the gene matches: 7. This CDR3 has 17 residues. Germline V gene lookup returns CDR1 LGHNT and CDR2 FRNRAP. Patients from Seattle were sampled longitudinally, starting during active infection.

The sequence was collected from a man between 18 and 29 years old with COVID-19, enrolled during active disease. Sample: peripheral blood. V is TRBV12-5 and J is TRBJ1-1, with TRBD1 identical over 9 bases. CDR3 amino acids: CASGLARTTGGNTEAFF. The CDR3 DNA sequence: TGTGCTAGTGGTTTGGCAAGGACGACAGGGGGGAACACTGAAGCTTTCTTT.